Below, 9 T cell receptor beta chains from the same sample are listed, as sequenced in a study of siplizumab effects on memory and regulatory T cells. TCRdb's table, derived via immunoSEQ multiplex PCR, lists solely in-frame clones and lacks some. The data contain roughly 120,000 clones, roughly 94% of them seen just once; the ten biggest clones take up approximately 0.75%. Sequenced material: Tregs sorted from blood. The receptors shown here come from a human donor in good health.

V gene TRBV2 combines with J gene TRBJ2-7, with 11 bases fitting TRBD2. V lost 7 bases, J lost 7 bases, and 9 bases stayed unmatched. This CDR3 comprises 14 residues. The V gene's germline CDR1 is SNHLY and CDR2 FYNNEI. The CDR3 nucleotides read TGTGCCAGCAATACCGGGACTAGCGGAAGAGAGCAGTACTTC. This sequence encodes CASNTGTSGREQYF.

The rearrangement uses TRBV2 and TRBJ2-2; D gene ambiguous. The CDR3 extends over 12 amino acids. The germline gives CDR1 SNHLY, CDR2 FYNNEI. The V gene lost 6 bases and the J gene lost 7 bases, with 9 bases spanning the gap. The CDR3 spells CASRWSSGELFF. DNA of the CDR3: TGTGCCAGCAGATGGAGCAGCGGGGAGCTGTTTTTT.

CDR3 sequence (DNA): TGTGCCAGCAGGGGTGGGACACAAAGACCCTACGAGCAGTACTTC. It encodes CASRGGTQRPYEQYF. This rearrangement joins TRBV6-6 to TRBJ2-7, with a tentative D call TRBD1 (6 bases). The V end lost 6 bases, the J end lost 2 bases, and 17 bases lay between the germline ends. Germline lookup yields CDR1 MNHNY and CDR2 SVGAGI (reference sequence). The CDR3 length is 15 residues.

The V gene is TRBV10-3, the J gene TRBJ2-4; possible D gene TRBD1, 6 bases. The CDR3 has 14 amino acids. Germline V CDR1 and CDR2: ENHRY, SYGVKD. V was shortened by 3 bases and J by 5 bases, with 11 bases between the two germline ends. This CDR3 is CAISERGIQNIQYF. The CDR3 bases are TGTGCCATCAGTGAAAGGGGGATCCAAAACATTCAGTACTTC.

This chain's CDR3 is CASSEGGRGYNEQFF. In DNA, the CDR3 is TGTGCCAGCAGTGAAGGCGGAAGGGGATACAATGAGCAGTTCTTC. The chain joins TRBV2 to TRBJ2-1; the D gene is possibly TRBD1 (5 bases). V lost 1 base and J 4 bases, leaving 11 bases between the germline ends. Germline V CDR1 and CDR2: SNHLY, FYNNEI. This CDR3 is built from 15 residues.

The chain has TRBV14 and TRBJ2-5; D not certain. The CDR3 runs 13 residues. The germline V and J ends were trimmed by 1 base and 8 bases, with 11 bases remaining between them. Germline CDR1 and CDR2: SGHDN and FVKESK. This chain's CDR3 is CASSQADRNTQYF. As DNA, the CDR3 is TGTGCCAGCAGCCAAGCCGACCGGAACACCCAGTACTTC.

The J gene is TRBJ2-5, the V gene TRBV5-1; the D gene is possibly TRBD1 (5 bases). V shed 5 bases and J shed 4 bases, with 9 bases lying between them. CDR1 SGHRS and CDR2 YFSETQ come from the germline V gene. This CDR3 comprises 12 residues. The CDR3 loop reads CASRKDRETQYF. The DNA for the CDR3 is TGCGCCAGCAGAAAAGACAGAGAGACCCAGTACTTC. The complete variable domain, with remaining parts taken from reference TRBV5-1 and TRBJ2-5, reads KAGVTQTPRYLIKTRGQQVTLSCSPISGHRSVSWYQQTPGQGLQFLFEYFSETQRNKGNFPGRFSGRQFSNSRSEMNVSTLELGDSALYLCASRKDRETQYFGPGTRLLVL.

This chain uses TRBV6-1 with TRBJ1-2, with unresolved D. This CDR3 is 14 amino acids long. V was trimmed by 4 bases and J by 5 bases, leaving 14 bases between them. CDR1 and CDR2 from the germline V gene are MNHNS and SASEGT. The CDR3 protein is CASSAFSTEYGYTF. The CDR3 nucleotides read TGTGCCAGCAGTGCGTTCTCTACGGAATATGGCTACACCTTC.

The rearrangement uses TRBV12-2 and TRBJ1-5. TRBV12-2 is flagged as a pseudogene. The CDR3 loop spans 18 amino acids. The DNA for the CDR3 is TGTGCAAGTCGCTTCGGGGGAAAAGCTCCGCATAGCAATCAGCCCCAGCATTTT. Translating it yields CASRFGGKAPHSNQPQHF.